Listed below are T cell receptor beta chains from one sample, sequenced in a study of response to subunit inactivated influenza vaccine. TCRdb fed the RT-PCR reads into MiXCR, producing one record per CDR3 protein. This table has more than 700,000 distinct CDR3 sequences, around 20% appearing once. The sample in question was PBMCs from blood, obtained 4 to 6 days after vaccination. The receptors were sampled from a man in his forties or fifties who received an inactivated influenza vaccine. CDR3s include the opening cysteine and the closing phenylalanine or tryptophan. A D gene is named only where the DNA matches it firmly. Part of the rows lack a size; the others show once, few, many or a class for expanded clones.

>TRBD2|once|TRBJ2-2|TRBV4-3
CASSQVGLAGGQKAGELFF
TGCGCCAGCAGCCAGGTCGGACTAGCGGGGGGGCAAAAGGCCGGGGAGCTGTTTTTT
>-|many|TRBJ2-3|TRBV27
CASSLFGTDTQYF
TGTGCCAGCAGTTTATTTGGCACAGATACGCAGTATTTT
>-|-|TRBJ1-2|TRBV15
CATSRDPRGYGYTF
TGTGCCACCAGCAGAGACCCCCGAGGCTATGGCTACACCTTC
>TRBD2|few|TRBJ2-3|TRBV25-1
CASTSSGGLTDTQYF
TGTGCCAGCACCTCTAGCGGGGGATTGACAGATACGCAGTATTTT
>-|-|TRBJ2-7|TRBV2
CASSRAPDEQYF
TGTGCCAGCAGTAGGGCGCCGGACGAGCAGTACTTC
>TRBD1|once|TRBJ2-7|TRBV7-9
CASSSRGQGEQYF
TGTGCCAGCAGCTCCAGGGGGCAGGGCGAGCAGTACTTC
>TRBD2|-|TRBJ2-1|TRBV11-3
CASSLDAGRGGEQFF
TGTGCCAGCAGCCTGGACGCGGGGAGGGGCGGTGAGCAGTTCTTC
>-|many|TRBJ2-7|TRBV28
CASSLGEGIAYEQYF
TGTGCCAGCAGTTTAGGGGAAGGGATTGCGTACGAGCAGTACTTC
>TRBD1|-|TRBJ2-3|TRBV5-1
CASSEGQGGTTQYF
TGCGCCAGCAGCGAGGGACAGGGCGGGACTACGCAGTATTTT
>TRBD1|few|TRBJ1-3|TRBV4-3
CASSQVQGAGNTIYF
TGCGCCAGCAGCCAAGTCCAGGGGGCTGGAAACACCATATATTTT
>TRBD2|-|TRBJ2-1|TRBV20-1
CSARIAGHSYNEQFF
TGCAGTGCTAGAATAGCGGGACACTCCTACAATGAGCAGTTCTTC
>TRBD2|-|TRBJ2-3|TRBV11-2
CASSLGLAGAVDTQYF
TGTGCCAGCAGCTTAGGACTAGCGGGGGCGGTGGATACGCAGTATTTT
>-|-|TRBJ1-5|TRBV19
CASSIETLSNQPQHF
TGTGCCAGTAGTATAGAGACGCTAAGCAATCAGCCCCAGCATTTT
>-|few|TRBJ2-7|TRBV6-5
CASSYSAGATYEQYF
TGTGCCAGCAGTTACTCGGCAGGGGCCACCTACGAGCAGTACTTC
>-|-|TRBJ2-7|TRBV20-1
CSARAVATRWGEQYF
TGCAGTGCTAGAGCGGTTGCCACCCGGTGGGGCGAGCAGTACTTC
>-|-|TRBJ1-5|TRBV21-1
CASRMSLNQPQHF
TGTGCCAGCAGAATGTCTCTCAATCAGCCCCAGCATTTT
>-|-|TRBJ2-2|TRBV16
CASSQSQWAGELFF
TGTGCCAGCAGCCAATCCCAGTGGGCCGGGGAGCTGTTTTTT
>-|-|TRBJ1-1|TRBV7-9
CASSLTVRGTEAFF
TGTGCCAGCAGCTTAACGGTTCGGGGGACTGAAGCTTTCTTT
>-|few|TRBJ2-1|TRBV20-1
CSARVPRRGNEQFF
TGCAGTGCTAGAGTTCCCAGGCGGGGTAATGAGCAGTTCTTC
>-|few|TRBJ2-3|TRBV12-3/TRBV12-4
CASSLTSGDTQYF
TGTGCCAGCAGTTTAACATCTGGAGATACGCAGTATTTT
>-|-|TRBJ1-2|TRBV12-3/TRBV12-4
CASSLKPRDYGYTF
TGTGCCAGCAGTTTAAAGCCTCGCGACTATGGCTACACCTTC
>-|few|TRBJ2-7|TRBV6-1
CASSIGEGTNYEQYF
TGTGCCAGCAGCATTGGAGAAGGGACCAACTACGAGCAGTACTTC
>-|-|TRBJ1-2|TRBV21-1
CASSKKGTGPNYGYTF
TGTGCCAGCAGCAAAAAGGGGACGGGGCCTAACTATGGCTACACCTTC
>-|-|TRBJ2-6|TRBV18
CASSQQGPSGANVLTF
TGTGCCAGCTCGCAACAGGGCCCCTCTGGGGCCAACGTCCTGACTTTC
>TRBD1|-|TRBJ2-5|TRBV30
CAWSRDSIQETQYF
TGTGCCTGGAGTCGGGACAGCATACAAGAGACCCAGTACTTC
>-|-|TRBJ1-5|TRBV7-2
CASSRSRGGNQPQHF
TGTGCCAGCAGTCGCTCGCGGGGAGGCAATCAGCCCCAGCATTTT
>-|few|TRBJ1-4|TRBV12-3/TRBV12-4
CASSSRLYQDRSEKLFF
TGTGCCAGCAGTTCAAGACTCTACCAAGACAGGTCCGAAAAACTGTTTTTT
>TRBD2|-|TRBJ2-3|TRBV5-5
CASSLARTSGSTDTQYF
TGTGCCAGCAGCCTCGCCAGGACTAGCGGGAGCACAGATACGCAGTATTTT
>-|-|TRBJ1-1|TRBV9
CASSVHYHTEAFF
TGTGCCAGCAGCGTACATTACCACACTGAAGCTTTCTTT
>TRBD1|many|TRBJ2-7|TRBV20-1
CSVGYQGALYEQYF
TGCAGTGTTGGTTATCAGGGGGCCCTGTACGAGCAGTACTTC
>-|few|TRBJ1-1|TRBV3-1
CASSQTKEAFF
TGTGCCAGCAGCCAAACGAAAGAAGCTTTCTTT
>TRBD1|few|TRBJ2-2|TRBV7-2
CASRRDRGTGELFF
TGTGCCAGCAGACGTGACAGGGGCACCGGGGAGCTGTTTTTT
>TRBD2|-|TRBJ2-7|TRBV5-4
CASSLGLAGGSGEEQYF
TGTGCCAGCAGCTTGGGACTAGCGGGAGGGTCCGGGGAAGAGCAGTACTTC
>-|many|TRBJ2-7|TRBV29-1
CSVVWMAGSSYEQYF
TGCAGCGTTGTTTGGATGGCAGGGAGCTCCTACGAGCAGTACTTC
>TRBD2|few|TRBJ2-5|TRBV7-2
CASSLGGSGGAETQYF
TGTGCCAGCAGCTTAGGAGGTAGCGGGGGCGCAGAGACCCAGTACTTC